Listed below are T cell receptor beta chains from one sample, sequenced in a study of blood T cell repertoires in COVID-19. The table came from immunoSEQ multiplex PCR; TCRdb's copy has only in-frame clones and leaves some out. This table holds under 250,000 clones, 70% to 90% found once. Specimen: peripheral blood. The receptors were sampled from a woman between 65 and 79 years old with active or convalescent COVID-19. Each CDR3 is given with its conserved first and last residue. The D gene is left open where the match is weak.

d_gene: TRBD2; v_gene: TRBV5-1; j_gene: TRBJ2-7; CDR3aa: CASSLRRGGPYEQYF; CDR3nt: TGCGCCAGCAGCTTGAGGCGGGGGGGGCCCTACGAGCAGTACTTC
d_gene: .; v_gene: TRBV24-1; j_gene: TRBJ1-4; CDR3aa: CATGTGHDNEKLFF; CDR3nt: TGTGCCACCGGTACGGGACACGATAATGAAAAACTGTTTTTT
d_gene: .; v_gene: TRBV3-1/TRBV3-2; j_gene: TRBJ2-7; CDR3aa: CASSQGSTFSYEQYF; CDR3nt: TGTGCCAGCAGCCAAGGAAGCACCTTCTCCTACGAGCAGTACTTC
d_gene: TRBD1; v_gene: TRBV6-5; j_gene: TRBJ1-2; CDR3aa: CASKPTGVPYGYTF; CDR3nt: TGTGCCAGCAAACCGACAGGGGTTCCCTATGGCTACACCTTC
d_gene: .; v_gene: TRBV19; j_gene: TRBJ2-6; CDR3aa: CASSILWRGRSGANVLTF; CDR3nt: TGTGCCAGTAGTATCTTGTGGAGGGGGCGTTCTGGGGCCAACGTCCTGACTTTC
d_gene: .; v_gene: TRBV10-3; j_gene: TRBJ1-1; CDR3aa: CAISEVNTEAFF; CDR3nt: TGTGCCATCAGTGAGGTAAACACTGAAGCTTTCTTT
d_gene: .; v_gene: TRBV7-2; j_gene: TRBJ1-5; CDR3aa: CASSLTRGSQPQHF; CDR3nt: TGTGCCAGCAGCTTAACAAGGGGGTCTCAGCCCCAGCATTTT
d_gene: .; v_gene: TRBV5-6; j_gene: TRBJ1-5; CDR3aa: CASSPGQKYQPQHF; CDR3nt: TGTGCCAGCAGCCCAGGACAGAAGTATCAGCCCCAGCATTTT
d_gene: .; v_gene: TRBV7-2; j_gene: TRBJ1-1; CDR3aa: CASSLGGGGYTEAFF; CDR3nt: TGTGCCAGCAGCTTAGGCGGGGGTGGATACACTGAAGCTTTCTTT
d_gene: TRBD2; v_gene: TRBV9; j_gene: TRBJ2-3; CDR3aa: CASSVRGGDTQYF; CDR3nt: TGTGCCAGCAGCGTACGGGGAGGGGATACGCAGTATTTT
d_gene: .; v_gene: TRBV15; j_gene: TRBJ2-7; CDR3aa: CATSRDSLSEQYF; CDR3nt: TGTGCCACCAGCAGAGATTCCCTCTCCGAGCAGTACTTC
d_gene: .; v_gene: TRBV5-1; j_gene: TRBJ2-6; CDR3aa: CASSSSSGANVLTF; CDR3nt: TGCGCCAGCAGCTCGAGCTCTGGGGCCAACGTCCTGACTTTC
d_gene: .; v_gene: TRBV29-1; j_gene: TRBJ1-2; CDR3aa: CSVWGQRGYTF; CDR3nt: TGCAGCGTTTGGGGGCAACGCGGCTACACCTTC
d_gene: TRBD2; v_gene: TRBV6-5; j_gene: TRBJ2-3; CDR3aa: CASSYGAGGGTQYF; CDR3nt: TGTGCCAGCAGTTACGGTGCGGGGGGAGGCACGCAGTATTTT
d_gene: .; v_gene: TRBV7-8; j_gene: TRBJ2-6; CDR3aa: CASSLRQAGANVLTF; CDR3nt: TGTGCCAGCAGCCTTCGACAGGCTGGGGCCAACGTCCTGACTTTC
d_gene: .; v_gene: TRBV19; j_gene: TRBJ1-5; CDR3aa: CASSASGPQHF; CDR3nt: TGTGCCAGTAGTGCATCAGGACCCCAGCATTTT
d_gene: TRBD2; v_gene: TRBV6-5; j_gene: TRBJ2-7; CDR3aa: CASSGPGLADYEQYF; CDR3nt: TGTGCCAGCAGCGGTCCGGGACTAGCGGACTACGAGCAGTACTTC
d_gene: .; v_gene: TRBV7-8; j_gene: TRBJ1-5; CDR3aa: CASSSLADSNQPQHF; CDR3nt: TGTGCCAGCAGCTCCTTGGCCGATAGCAATCAGCCCCAGCATTTT